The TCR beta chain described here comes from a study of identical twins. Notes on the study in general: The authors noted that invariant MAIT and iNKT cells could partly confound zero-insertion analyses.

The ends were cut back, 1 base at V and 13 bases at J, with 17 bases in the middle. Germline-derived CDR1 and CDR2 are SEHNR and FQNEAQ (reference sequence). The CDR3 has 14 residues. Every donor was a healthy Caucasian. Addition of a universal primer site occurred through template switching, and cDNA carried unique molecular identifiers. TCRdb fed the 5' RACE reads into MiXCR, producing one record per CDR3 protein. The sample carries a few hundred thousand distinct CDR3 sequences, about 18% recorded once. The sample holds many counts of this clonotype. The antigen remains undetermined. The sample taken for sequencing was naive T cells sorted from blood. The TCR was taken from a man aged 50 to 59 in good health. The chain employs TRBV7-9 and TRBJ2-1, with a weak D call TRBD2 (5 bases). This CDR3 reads CASSLGASRNPQFF. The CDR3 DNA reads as TGTGCCAGCAGCTTAGGGGCTAGCCGGAACCCCCAGTTCTTC.